Presented here are 14 T cell receptor beta chains from one specimen sequenced in a study of T cell repertoires in cytomegalovirus infection. Each CDR3 protein gets one entry after TCRdb re-called the reads with MiXCR. The data hold about 700,000 distinct CDR3 sequences, with roughly a third observed a single time. For these receptors, no antigen is known. Sequencing was performed on cultured PBMCs, taken from culture after CMV antigen stimulation. The receptors derive from a human donor in good health (CMV status not recorded). Some clones in this sample may be carry-over from other donors' samples.

The chain joins TRBV7-9 to TRBJ2-5; the D is unclear. Germline V CDR1 and CDR2: SEHNR, FQNEAQ (reference sequence). This CDR3 is built from 12 residues. Trimming shortened V by 0 bases and J by 9 bases, and 8 bases separated the two germline ends. The CDR3 DNA reads as TGTGCCAGCAGCTTAGCGTATTGGTCCCAGTACTTC. Its translation is CASSLAYWSQYF.

This chain joins TRBV19 and TRBJ2-3; D is uncertain. This CDR3 contains 14 residues. Per the germline V gene, CDR1 is LNHDA and CDR2 is SQIVND (reference sequence). V lost 7 bases, J lost 1 base, and 12 bases lay in between. In nucleotides, the CDR3 is TGTGCCAGTAAAACCACCCGGGGCACAGATACGCAGTATTTT. Translating it yields CASKTTRGTDTQYF. Looking up the rest from reference TRBV19 and TRBJ2-3 gives the full variable domain: DGGITQSPKYLFRKEGQNVTLSCEQNLNHDAMYWYRQDPGQGLRLIYYSQIVNDFQKGDIAEGYSVSREKKESFPLTVTSAQKNPTAFYLCASKTTRGTDTQYFGPGTRLTVL.

The CDR3 DNA sequence: TGTGCCAGAAATTCCCTCTTAGCCCCCCCCTACAATGAGCAGTTCTTC. This codes for CARNSLLAPPYNEQFF. The V call is TRBV19, the J call TRBJ2-1; D is uncertain. Trimming stripped 9 bases from V and 2 bases from J, with 20 bases between. The V gene's germline CDR1 is LNHDA and CDR2 SQIVND (reference sequence). The CDR3 has 16 residues.

A few counts support this clonotype. V usage is TRBV4-2 and J usage is TRBJ1-6; D is ambiguous. Trimming shortened V by 1 base and J by 9 bases, and 19 bases separated the two germline ends. This CDR3 spans 17 amino acids. Germline CDR1 and CDR2: LGHNA and YNFKEQ. CDR3 sequence (DNA): TGTGCCAGCAGCCAAGTTTACACCCCGGGAGAGGGTTCACCCCTCCACTTT. Its translation is CASSQVYTPGEGSPLHF.

This clonotype was counted ten times or more. V and J are TRBV11-2 and TRBJ2-1, with 7 bases that match TRBD2. CDR1 and CDR2 from the germline V gene are SGHAT and FQNNGV. The ends lost 5 bases at V and 2 bases at J; junction bases unmatched: 6. The CDR3 spans 15 residues. CDR3 coding DNA: TGTGCCAGCAGCCTGCGGGGAGGGACCTACAATGAGCAGTTCTTC. Protein product: CASSLRGGTYNEQFF.

This clonotype was picked up many times. The chain employs TRBV7-2 and TRBJ2-7, with 7 bases identical to TRBD1. Trimming took 5 bases from V and 1 from J; bases not matched to a gene: 5. In germline, CDR1 is SGHTA, CDR2 FQGNSA. The length of the CDR3 is 14 residues. The DNA for the CDR3 is TGTGCCAGCAGCATCAGGACAGGATCCTACGAGCAGTACTTC. Amino acids: CASSIRTGSYEQYF.

This sequence joins TRBV7-9 and TRBJ2-2; 10 nucleotides match TRBD1. The CDR3 totals 16 residues. The V segment lost 4 bases and the J segment 7 bases; nucleotides outside the gene matches: 9. CDR1 and CDR2 (germline): SEHNR, FQNEAQ (reference sequence). The chain's CDR3 is CASSSRDRGFDGELFF. In DNA, the CDR3 is TGTGCCAGCAGCTCCCGGGACAGGGGATTTGACGGGGAGCTGTTTTTT. The full variable domain, with the rest looked up from reference TRBV7-9 and TRBJ2-2, is DTGVSQNPRHKITKRGQNVTFRCDPISEHNRLYWYRQTLGQGPEFLTYFQNEAQLEKSRLLSDRFSAERPKGSFSTLEIQRTEQGDSAMYLCASSSRDRGFDGELFFGEGSRLTVL.

The V and J genes are TRBV20-1 and TRBJ1-6; D is ambiguous. The V gene's germline CDR1 is DFQATT and CDR2 SNEGSKA (reference sequence). V was clipped by 0 bases and J by 4 bases, with 4 bases between them. The CDR3 is 13 residues long. CDR3 amino acids: CSARDNYNSPLHF. As DNA, the CDR3 is TGCAGTGCTAGAGATAATTATAATTCACCCCTCCACTTT.

This clonotype was seen a handful of times. The chain joins TRBV7-9 to TRBJ2-1; 11 nucleotides align to TRBD2. CDR1 and CDR2 from the germline V gene are SEHNR and FQNEAQ (reference sequence). V dropped 1 base and J dropped 6; count of bases not matched to a gene: 8. This CDR3 has 17 residues. The CDR3 DNA is TGTGCCAGCAGCTTAGACGTTGGACTAGCGGGTATCAATGAGCAGTTCTTC. It specifies CASSLDVGLAGINEQFF.

The genes are TRBV20-1 and TRBJ2-1; 9 bases are shared with TRBD2. The CDR3 length is 16 residues. With V trimmed by 0 bases and J by 6 bases, 9 bases remained unmatched. The germline V gene has CDR1 DFQATT and CDR2 SNEGSKA (reference sequence). CDR3 sequence reads: CSARDRGGGRANEQFF. Written as DNA, the CDR3 is TGCAGTGCTAGAGATAGGGGGGGCGGGAGGGCCAATGAGCAGTTCTTC.

This clonotype was counted only a few times. This sequence joins TRBV7-2 and TRBJ2-5; D not certain. Trimming pared 3 bases from V and 10 bases from J, leaving 9 bases between. This CDR3 has 11 amino acids. The germline V gene encodes CDR1 SGHTA and CDR2 FQGNSA. The CDR3 DNA follows: TGTGCCAGCAGCTTTGGGATCGACCAGTACTTC. Its protein is CASSFGIDQYF.

This clonotype was observed at least ten times. This chain uses TRBV7-2 with TRBJ1-1; D unresolved. There are 15 residues in the CDR3. In germline, CDR1 is SGHTA, CDR2 FQGNSA. V gave up 0 bases and J gave up 1 base, with 9 bases separating them. As DNA, the CDR3 is TGTGCCAGCAGCTTAGCAGTGGTGGGGAACACTGAAGCTTTCTTT. Protein: CASSLAVVGNTEAFF.

This clonotype has just one count. This rearrangement joins TRBV5-1 to TRBJ2-7, with TRBD2 matching 7 bases. Germline CDR1 reads SGHRS; CDR2 reads YFSETQ. The J segment lost 2 bases and the V segment lost 4 bases, leaving 6 bases of the junction unmatched. The CDR3 totals 14 residues. This chain's CDR3 is CASSTTSVTYEQYF. The CDR3 DNA reads as TGCGCCAGCAGCACCACTAGCGTAACCTACGAGCAGTACTTC.

This clonotype has just a few counts. The chain combines TRBV7-9 with TRBJ2-3; TRBD1 matches 7 bases. The length of the CDR3 is 16 residues. Unmatched junction bases numbered 9, after V lost 5 bases and J lost 1 base. Germline values: CDR1 SEHNR, CDR2 FQNEAQ (reference sequence). The CDR3 here is CASSPRDSQRTDTQYF. CDR3 bases: TGTGCCAGCAGCCCTCGGGACAGCCAGCGCACAGATACGCAGTATTTT.